A selection of T cell receptor beta chains follows, all from one sample in a study of OX40 agonist ivuxolimab in advanced cancers. The assay was immunoSEQ multiplex PCR, and TCRdb's table has in-frame clones only and misses some. The data contain 80,000 or so clones, approximately 92% of them seen just once; the ten biggest clones take up 0.55% to 0.75%. This sample comprised CD4+ or CD8+ T cells sorted from blood, obtained in a trial of the OX40 agonist ivuxolimab. Receptor source: an adult with an advanced solid tumor such as melanoma, head and neck, liver or kidney cancer. The CDR3 runs from the conserved cysteine through the conserved F or W. The D gene is left open where the match is weak. Clone size is not always given. Where it is, it says once, few, many or a class for expanded clones.

abundance	v_gene	j_gene	d_gene	CDR3aa	CDR3nt
.	TRBV7-2	TRBJ2-2	.	CASSLFVSGGVTGELFF	TGTGCCAGCAGCTTATTTGTTTCGGGGGGCGTAACCGGGGAGCTGTTTTTT
once	TRBV2	TRBJ2-2	TRBD2	CASTPGTSVYTGELFF	TGTGCCAGCACCCCAGGGACTAGCGTTTACACCGGGGAGCTGTTTTTT
.	TRBV5-1	TRBJ1-4	TRBD1	CASSSGQGSEKLFF	TGCGCCAGCAGCTCAGGACAGGGTTCCGAAAAACTGTTTTTT
.	TRBV11-2	TRBJ1-1	TRBD1	CASSSRTGWGTEAFF	TGTGCCAGCAGCTCCCGGACAGGGTGGGGCACTGAAGCTTTCTTT
.	TRBV6-5	TRBJ2-6	.	CASSYQQGGANVLTF	TGTGCCAGCAGTTATCAGCAGGGCGGGGCCAACGTCCTGACTTTC
.	TRBV6-1	TRBJ1-5	TRBD1	CASSEGYRGGQPQHF	TGTGCCAGCAGCGAAGGGTACAGGGGTGGCCAGCCCCAGCATTTT
once	TRBV7-6	TRBJ2-1	.	CASSSSQGEQFF	TGTGCCAGCAGCTCCTCCCAGGGTGAGCAGTTCTTC
.	TRBV11-2	TRBJ1-2	TRBD1	CASSLTGTGDYGYTF	TGTGCCAGCAGCTTAACCGGGACAGGAGATTATGGCTACACCTTC
.	TRBV6-1	TRBJ2-7	TRBD1	CASSVTGTGVWEQYF	TGTGCCAGCAGTGTTACCGGGACAGGGGTCTGGGAGCAGTACTTC
.	TRBV6-5	TRBJ2-7	TRBD2	CASSGLADSYEQYF	TGTGCCAGCAGTGGGCTAGCGGACTCCTACGAGCAGTACTTC
.	TRBV30	TRBJ2-2	.	CAWSADIGGELFF	TGTGCCTGGAGTGCTGATATCGGCGGGGAGCTGTTTTTT
.	TRBV11-2	TRBJ1-1	TRBD1	CASSWLTGMNTEAFF	TGTGCCAGCAGCTGGCTGACAGGGATGAACACTGAAGCTTTCTTT
.	TRBV6-5	TRBJ2-1	.	CASTVVWGGNEQFF	TGTGCCAGCACCGTAGTATGGGGCGGAAATGAGCAGTTCTTC
.	TRBV19	TRBJ2-3	.	CASDKSSAGTDTQYF	TGTGCCAGCGATAAGAGCTCAGCCGGCACAGATACGCAGTATTTT
.	TRBV28	TRBJ2-7	.	CASSLGRQFYEQYF	TGTGCCAGCAGTTTAGGACGACAGTTCTACGAGCAGTACTTC
.	TRBV6-1	TRBJ1-1	.	CASRTDMNTEAFF	TGTGCCAGCAGGACAGACATGAACACTGAAGCTTTCTTT
.	TRBV18	TRBJ2-7	TRBD2	CASSPQALAGGPSYEQYF	TGTGCCAGCTCACCACAGGCCCTAGCGGGAGGTCCCTCCTACGAGCAGTACTTC
.	TRBV5-1	TRBJ2-1	.	CASSLAPSAANEQFF	TGCGCCAGCAGCTTGGCACCTAGCGCCGCCAATGAGCAGTTCTTC
.	TRBV7-9	TRBJ1-1	.	CASSLSDREEAFF	TGTGCCAGCAGCTTATCGGACAGAGAAGAAGCTTTCTTT
.	TRBV5-1	TRBJ2-5	.	CASSLDQETQYF	TGCGCCAGCAGCTTGGACCAAGAGACCCAGTACTTC
.	TRBV7-9	TRBJ2-5	.	CASSLSAGSGGETQYF	TGTGCCAGCAGCTTGTCAGCGGGTTCTGGCGGAGAGACCCAGTACTTC
.	TRBV9	TRBJ1-2	TRBD1	CASSGTGGHYGYTF	TGTGCCAGCAGCGGGACAGGGGGACACTATGGCTACACCTTC
.	TRBV7-2	TRBJ2-7	TRBD2	CASSLAGGAYEQYF	TGTGCCAGCAGCTTAGCGGGGGGGGCCTACGAGCAGTACTTC
.	TRBV30	TRBJ1-1	.	CAWSMRLGPTEAFF	TGTGCCTGGAGTATGCGGCTGGGTCCCACTGAAGCTTTCTTT
.	TRBV29-1	TRBJ2-7	.	CRPGPSSYEQYF	TGCAGGCCGGGTCCGAGCTCCTACGAGCAGTACTTC
.	TRBV9	TRBJ1-6	.	CASSGIGGPRNSPLHF	TGTGCCAGCAGCGGCATCGGCGGGCCGAGAAATTCACCCCTCCACTTT